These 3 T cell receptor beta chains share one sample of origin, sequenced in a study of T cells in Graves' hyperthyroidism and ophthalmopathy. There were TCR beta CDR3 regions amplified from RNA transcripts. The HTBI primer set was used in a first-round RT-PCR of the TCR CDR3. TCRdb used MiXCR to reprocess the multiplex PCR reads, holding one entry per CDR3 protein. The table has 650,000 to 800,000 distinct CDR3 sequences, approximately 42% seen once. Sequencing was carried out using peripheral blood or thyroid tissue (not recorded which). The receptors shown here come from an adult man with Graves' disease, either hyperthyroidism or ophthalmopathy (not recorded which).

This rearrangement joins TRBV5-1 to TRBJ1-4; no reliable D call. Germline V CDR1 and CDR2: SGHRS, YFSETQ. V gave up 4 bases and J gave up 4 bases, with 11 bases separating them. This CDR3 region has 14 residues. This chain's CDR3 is CASSTSHDNEKLFF. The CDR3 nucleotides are TGCGCCAGCAGCACGAGCCACGATAATGAAAAACTGTTTTTT.

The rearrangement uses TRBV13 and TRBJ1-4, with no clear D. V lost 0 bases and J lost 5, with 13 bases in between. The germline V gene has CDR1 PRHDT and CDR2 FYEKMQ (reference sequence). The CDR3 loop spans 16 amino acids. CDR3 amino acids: CASSLGGMADNEKLFF. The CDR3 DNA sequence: TGTGCCAGCAGCTTAGGAGGAATGGCAGACAATGAAAAACTGTTTTTT.

Written as DNA, the CDR3 is TGTGCCAGCAGTGTCAGGGTCACTGAAGCTTTCTTT. Amino acid sequence: CASSVRVTEAFF. V gene TRBV28 combines with J gene TRBJ1-1; weak D call: TRBD1 (5 bases). Germline assignment: CDR1 MDHEN and CDR2 SYDVKM. Trimming took off 5 bases at V and 4 bases at J, with 8 bases between the two ends. The CDR3 length is 12 residues.